The 4 T cell receptor beta chains listed next were all sequenced from one sample in a study of cytomegalovirus exposure and HLA in healthy donors. Primers: 60 Vbeta forward and 13 Jbeta reverse. Sequencing used immunoSEQ multiplex PCR; TCRdb keeps in-frame clones, though not all of them. The sample has about 210,000 clones; about four fifths are singletons. Sequencing input: PBMCs. These receptors all stem from a woman between 50 and 59 years old in good health and CMV-seropositive.

V usage is TRBV15 and J usage is TRBJ2-2, with 11 bases fitting TRBD2. The germline V gene encodes CDR1 LNHNV and CDR2 YYDKDF (reference sequence). The CDR3 spans 17 residues. V lost 2 bases to trimming and J lost 3 bases; unmatched junction nucleotides: 5. The DNA of the CDR3 is TGTGCCACCAGCAGACGCCAACTAGCGGGGGACACCGGGGAGCTGTTTTTT. Its translation is CATSRRQLAGDTGELFF.

J is TRBJ2-5 and V is TRBV11-2; D gene uncertain. The germline gives CDR1 SGHAT, CDR2 FQNNGV. The CDR3 extends over 13 amino acids. V was trimmed by 1 base and J by 1 base, leaving 4 bases between them. CDR3 amino acids: CASSLAFQETQYF. The CDR3 DNA is TGTGCCAGCAGCTTAGCCTTCCAAGAGACCCAGTACTTC.

The chain is built from TRBV14 and TRBJ2-5; a weak D match, TRBD2 (6 bases). Trimming left V 4 bases short and J 4 bases short, with 16 bases between. The CDR3 contains 15 residues. Germline V CDR1 and CDR2: SGHDN, FVKESK. CDR3 DNA sequence: TGTGCCAGCAGCCTGCGGCGGGGAGGCTTAGAGACCCAGTACTTC. Translated, it gives CASSLRRGGLETQYF.

This clone occurred a few times. The gene calls are TRBV15 and TRBJ1-1; 7 nucleotides line up with TRBD1. Trimming at V came to 5 bases and at J to 4 bases, leaving 4 bases not matched to a gene. The CDR3 is made up of 13 amino acids. Germline V gives CDR1 LNHNV, CDR2 YYDKDF (reference sequence). CDR3 residues: CATSRRQGTEAFF. CDR3 nucleotide sequence: TGTGCCACCAGCCGCCGACAGGGCACTGAAGCTTTCTTT.